This T cell receptor beta chain was profiled in a study of PD-1 blockade in classical Hodgkin lymphoma. Trimming removed 7 bases at V and 2 bases at J, with 13 bases between. Germline CDR1 is SGHVS and CDR2 is FNYEAQ. There are 14 residues in the CDR3. The time point denotes: cycle 4 day 1 (C4D1), after 6 weeks of nivolumab. Brentuximab vedotin exposure varied among the patients, all of whom had relapsed after autologous stem cell transplantation. From thawed PBMCs, CD4+ T cells were purified using magnetic negative selection. Clones were read by immunoSEQ multiplex PCR, and TCRdb kept only the in-frame ones, dropping some. The sample includes 10,000 to 15,000 clones, approximately 83% of them seen just once.

Material: CD4+ T cells from blood, obtained before the fourth cycle of nivolumab. The TCR sequence derives from a human donor with classical Hodgkin lymphoma. This chain uses TRBV7-6 with TRBJ2-3; possible D gene TRBD2, 6 bases. The CDR3 is CASKIGGPTDTQYF. DNA of the CDR3: TGTGCCAGCAAAATCGGGGGACCCACAGATACGCAGTATTTT. The whole variable domain, filled in from reference TRBV7-6 and TRBJ2-3, reads GAGVSQSPRYKVTKRGQDVALRCDPISGHVSLYWYRQALGQGPEFLTYFNYEAQQDKSGLPNDRFSAERPEGSISTLTIQRTEQRDSAMYRCASKIGGPTDTQYFGPGTRLTVL.